This T cell receptor (beta chain) emerged from a study of cytomegalovirus exposure and HLA in healthy donors. The germline CDR1 and CDR2 sequences are ENHRY and SYGVKD. The CDR3 extends over 13 amino acids. The V end lost 8 bases, the J end lost 2 bases, and 12 bases lay between the germline ends. Whole-study results and caveats: CMV serostatus was the only recorded immune exposure for donors. A cluster of highly shared sequence variants was likely a sequencing artifact. Compared with the roughly 670-donor mean, an Asian-associated ancestry cluster reportedly had fewer N-insertions, according to a later analysis.

13 Jbeta primers and 60 Vbeta primers were used for the PCR. The assay was immunoSEQ multiplex PCR, and TCRdb's table has in-frame clones only and misses some. The data show some 150,000 clones, roughly three quarters seen once. On this clone itself: What it binds is not known.

The sequence was collected from a woman aged 45-65 years in good health and CMV-seronegative. Sequencing used PBMCs. The rearrangement links TRBV10-3 to TRBJ2-5; D is possibly TRBD1 (6 bases). This CDR3 reads CAIARQEQETQYF. The CDR3 DNA reads as TGTGCCATCGCCCGACAGGAACAAGAGACCCAGTACTTC.